This T cell receptor beta chain derives from a study of blood T cell repertoires in COVID-19. Assay: immunoSEQ multiplex PCR; the TCRdb copy retains only in-frame clones and omits some. The table has hundreds of thousands of clones, about 90% seen once. J gave up 6 bases and V 8 bases, and 6 bases lay outside the gene matches. Germline-derived CDR1 and CDR2 are MNHEY and SVGAGI. The CDR3 totals 13 residues. What was sequenced was peripheral blood. This clonotype was obtained from a young man with active or convalescent COVID-19. The chain joins TRBV6-5 to TRBJ2-1; 8 nucleotides agree with TRBD2. The CDR3 DNA follows: TGTGCCAGCCTCGGACTAGCTGCCAATGAGCAGTTCTTC. Residues: CASLGLAANEQFF.